This T cell receptor (beta chain) was recovered during a study of cytomegalovirus exposure and HLA in healthy donors. The overall study: Most donors, 81% of 398 genotyped, fell in the Caucasian-associated ancestry cluster.

Study observations and caveats: Overall, approximately 150 TCR beta chains were annotated as cytomegalovirus-associated. What a later analysis showed was that several of the most significant clusters appeared linked to common viral pathogens.

The germline gives CDR1 SGHNT, CDR2 YENEEA. Trimming removed 4 bases from V and 13 bases from J; junction bases left unmatched: 5. The CDR3 extends over 14 amino acids. Donors counted as nominally healthy when sampled, yet unrecorded immune exposures were likely. A word on this clone: Its antigen is as yet unknown.

The primer mix had 60 Vbeta and 13 Jbeta primers. Sequencing used immunoSEQ multiplex PCR; TCRdb keeps in-frame clones, though not all of them. The sample consists of about 200,000 clones, around four fifths of them appearing once. The receptor was derived from a woman between 50 and 59 years old in good health and CMV-seropositive. Sequenced: PBMCs. The rearrangement links TRBV11-3 to TRBJ2-1; TRBD2 matches 15 bases. The CDR3: CASSSGLAGGHQFF. The DNA for the CDR3 is TGTGCCAGCAGCTCGGGACTAGCGGGAGGACATCAGTTCTTC. The entire variable domain, with the rest obtained from reference TRBV11-3 and TRBJ2-1, is as follows: EAGVVQSPRYKIIEKKQPVAFWCNPISGHNTLYWYLQNLGQGPELLIRYENEEAVDDSQLPKDRFSAERLKGVDSTLKIQPAELGDSAVYLCASSSGLAGGHQFFGPGTRLTVL.